The 23 T cell receptor beta chains given below trace back to one sample, sequenced in a study of shared clonotypes between healthy human individuals. Using immunoSEQ multiplex PCR, the repertoire was profiled, and TCRdb retains in-frame clones only, with some absent. The sample has roughly 1,500,000 clones, 95% to 99% seen once. The sample consisted of naive CD4+ T cells sorted from blood. Stated subset: CD45RA+ positively selected. These receptor sequences come from a man aged 30-40 years in good health.

The V and J genes are TRBV9 and TRBJ2-5; 7 nucleotides agree with TRBD1. This CDR3 spans 14 amino acids. Trimming removed 3 bases from V and 1 base from J; junction bases left unmatched: 3. Per the germline V gene, CDR1 is SGDLS and CDR2 is YYNGEE. Here the CDR3 DNA reads TGTGCCAGCAGCGACCGGGACAGCCAAGAGACCCAGTACTTC. It is translated as CASSDRDSQETQYF.

This sequence joins TRBV27 and TRBJ1-2; 12 bases fit TRBD1. Germline assignment: CDR1 MNHEY and CDR2 SMNVEV (reference sequence). V dropped 5 bases and J dropped 8; count of bases not matched to a gene: 3. This CDR3 is built from 13 residues. The CDR3 DNA is TGTGCCAGCAGTCAGGGACAGGGGGCAGGCTACACCTTC. This codes for CASSQGQGAGYTF.

The sample holds one count of this clone. J is TRBJ2-5 and V is TRBV5-1, with TRBD2 as a possible D gene (6 bases). Germline-derived CDR1 and CDR2 are SGHRS and YFSETQ. This CDR3 is built from 17 residues. V gave up 0 bases and J gave up 0 bases, with 15 bases separating them. In nucleotides, the CDR3 is TGCGCCAGCAGCTTGGGTGTAGCGGCTATGTACCAAGAGACCCAGTACTTC. This sequence encodes CASSLGVAAMYQETQYF.

The chain has TRBV9 and TRBJ2-7, with 7 bases aligning to TRBD2. J lost 3 bases, V lost 0 bases, and 3 bases had no gene match. The length of the CDR3 is 14 residues. CDR1 and CDR2 (germline): SGDLS, YYNGEE. CDR3 DNA: TGTGCCAGCAGCGTAGCCCAGCGGGGCTACGAGCAGTACTTC. Translated: CASSVAQRGYEQYF.

The V call is TRBV10-3, the J call TRBJ2-7; D is perhaps TRBD2 (5 bases). V was shortened by 0 bases and J by 4 bases, with 13 bases between the two germline ends. Germline V gene lookup returns CDR1 ENHRY and CDR2 SYGVKD. The CDR3 loop spans 15 amino acids. The CDR3 here is CAISESGSSAYEQYF. The CDR3 DNA reads TGTGCCATCAGTGAGTCGGGGAGTAGCGCTTACGAGCAGTACTTC.

The rearrangement joins TRBV19 to TRBJ2-2, with 11 positions matching TRBD1. Germline V gene data show CDR1 as LNHDA and CDR2 as SQIVND (reference sequence). With 5 bases clipped from V and 4 bases from J, the junction kept 6 bases outside the gene matches. CDR3 length: 16 amino acids. This CDR3 is CASSSLGTGGTGELFF. Here the CDR3 DNA reads TGTGCCAGTAGTTCCCTGGGGACAGGGGGCACCGGGGAGCTGTTTTTT. Combining the CDR3 with reference TRBV19 and TRBJ2-2 gives the whole variable domain DGGITQSPKYLFRKEGQNVTLSCEQNLNHDAMYWYRQDPGQGLRLIYYSQIVNDFQKGDIAEGYSVSREKKESFPLTVTSAQKNPTAFYLCASSSLGTGGTGELFFGEGSRLTVL.

The chain is built from TRBV30 and TRBJ1-2; 11 bases line up with TRBD1. The CDR3 spans 13 residues. The V and J ends lost 1 base and 7 bases, in that order; junction bases with no gene match: 2. The germline gives CDR1 GTSNPN, CDR2 SVGIG (reference sequence). The CDR3 loop reads CAWSAGTGGGYTF. CDR3 nucleotides: TGTGCCTGGAGTGCTGGGACAGGGGGTGGCTACACCTTC.

The genes are TRBV7-9 and TRBJ2-3, with 9 nucleotides matching TRBD1. CDR1 is SEHNR and CDR2 is FQNEAQ in the germline V gene (reference sequence). CDR3 size: 16 residues. V shed 5 bases, J shed 5 bases, and the junction held 11 bases outside the gene matches. The CDR3 nucleotides read TGTGCCAGCAGCCCGGGACAGGGATCGATCCAAGATACGCAGTATTTT. It yields the protein CASSPGQGSIQDTQYF.

The chain links TRBV7-7 to TRBJ2-1, with a possible D match to TRBD2 (6 bases). Per germline, CDR1 SSHAT and CDR2 FNYEAQ (reference sequence). The ends were cut back, 2 bases at V and 3 bases at J, with 14 bases in the middle. This CDR3 has 16 amino acids. CDR3 bases: TGTGCCAGCAGCTTACCCAGACGGGAGCGCTACAATGAGCAGTTCTTC. Encoded protein: CASSLPRRERYNEQFF.

The chain has TRBV5-4 and TRBJ2-5, with TRBD1 identical over 7 bases. CDR3 length equals 15 residues. V was clipped by 2 bases and J by 2 bases; unmatched bases: 6. Looked up from germline, CDR1 is SGHNT and CDR2 is YYREEE (reference sequence). CDR3 residues: CASSFGTASQETQYF. CDR3 DNA: TGTGCCAGCAGCTTTGGGACAGCTTCACAAGAGACCCAGTACTTC.

This sequence joins TRBV5-4 and TRBJ2-2, with D perhaps matching TRBD1 (5 bases). CDR1 SGHNT and CDR2 YYREEE come from the germline V gene (reference sequence). Trimming took off 4 bases at V and 3 bases at J, with 10 bases between the two ends. The CDR3 totals 14 residues. The CDR3 bases are TGTGCCAGCAGCGCCGCGACAGACACCGGGGAGCTGTTTTTT. Its protein product is CASSAATDTGELFF. Combining the CDR3 with reference TRBV5-4 and TRBJ2-2 gives the whole variable domain ETGVTQSPTHLIKTRGQQVTLRCSSQSGHNTVSWYQQALGQGPQFIFQYYREEENGRGNFPPRFSGLQFPNYSSELNVNALELDDSALYLCASSAATDTGELFFGEGSRLTVL.

The chain has TRBV18 and TRBJ2-7; 11 nucleotides match TRBD2. CDR1 is KGHSH, CDR2 LQKENI, per germline. After removal of 4 bases from V and 2 bases from J, the junction contained 4 bases not matched to a gene. The CDR3 is 15 residues long. This chain's CDR3 is CASSQGTSGPYEQYF. The CDR3 DNA reads TGTGCCAGCTCACAAGGGACTAGCGGCCCCTACGAGCAGTACTTC. Supplemented by reference TRBV18 and TRBJ2-7, the full variable domain reads NAGVMQNPRHLVRRRGQEARLRCSPMKGHSHVYWYRQLPEEGLKFMVYLQKENIIDESGMPKERFSAEFPKEGPSILRIQQVVRGDSAAYFCASSQGTSGPYEQYFGPGTRLTVT.

This chain links TRBV5-1 with TRBJ2-2; D gene unclear. This CDR3 has 13 amino acids. Trimming stripped 3 bases from V and 5 bases from J, with 8 bases between. Germline V gives CDR1 SGHRS, CDR2 YFSETQ. The CDR3 here is CASSSYVTGELFF. The CDR3 coding sequence is TGCGCCAGCAGCTCATATGTGACCGGGGAGCTGTTTTTT.

The chain carries TRBV18 and TRBJ2-5, with no clear D. The V end was cut by 4 bases, the J end by 5 bases, with 17 bases between. Looked up from germline, CDR1 is KGHSH and CDR2 is LQKENI. The CDR3 sequence is 15 residues long. CDR3 residues: CASSRTAMKYETQYF. CDR3 DNA: TGTGCCAGCTCACGGACGGCCATGAAATACGAGACCCAGTACTTC.

The V and J genes are TRBV2 and TRBJ2-7, with D perhaps given as TRBD1 or TRBD2 (5 bases each). Looked up from germline, CDR1 is SNHLY and CDR2 is FYNNEI. This CDR3 region has 14 residues. The V end lost 4 bases, the J end lost 6 bases, and 16 bases lay between the germline ends. CDR3 residues: CASSAGTGNAEQYF. CDR3 sequence (DNA): TGTGCCAGCAGTGCGGGGACGGGGAACGCCGAGCAGTACTTC.

This clone was seen a single time. The V gene is TRBV4-2, the J gene TRBJ2-7; 10 bases fit TRBD2. CDR1 LGHNA and CDR2 YNFKEQ come from the germline V gene. V trimming: 5 bases; J trimming: 4 bases; junction bases outside the gene matches: 5. The CDR3 spans 14 residues. CDR3 in amino acids: CASSASGSRYEQYF. The CDR3 DNA follows: TGTGCCAGCAGCGCTAGCGGGAGCCGGTACGAGCAGTACTTC.

The V call is TRBV2, the J call TRBJ1-2; D remains unclear. The CDR3 extends over 11 amino acids. The germline V gene encodes CDR1 SNHLY and CDR2 FYNNEI. Between the trimmed V and J ends, which lost 6 bases and 11 bases, there was a span of 13 bases. Here the CDR3 DNA reads TGTGCCAGCAGCGCCTATTCGGGTTACACCTTC. Translating it yields CASSAYSGYTF.

V gene TRBV27 combines with J gene TRBJ1-2, with TRBD1 identical over 10 bases. Looked up from germline, CDR1 is MNHEY and CDR2 is SMNVEV (reference sequence). V lost 5 bases, J lost 4 bases, and 10 bases stayed unmatched. This CDR3 has 16 residues. CDR3 loop: CASSPTGTGAFYGYTF. The CDR3 coding sequence is TGTGCCAGCAGTCCGACCGGGACAGGGGCCTTCTATGGCTACACCTTC.

This clone has just one count. The rearrangement uses TRBV5-4 and TRBJ1-2; 8 positions agree with TRBD1. Per the germline V gene, CDR1 is SGHNT and CDR2 is YYREEE (reference sequence). V shed 4 bases and J 8 bases; nucleotides not matched to a gene: 7. This CDR3 contains 13 residues. The CDR3 sequence is CASSAMTGVGYTF. The CDR3 nucleotides are TGTGCCAGCAGCGCGATGACAGGGGTCGGCTACACCTTC. The full variable domain, with the rest looked up from reference TRBV5-4 and TRBJ1-2, is ETGVTQSPTHLIKTRGQQVTLRCSSQSGHNTVSWYQQALGQGPQFIFQYYREEENGRGNFPPRFSGLQFPNYSSELNVNALELDDSALYLCASSAMTGVGYTFGSGTRLTVV.

This CDR3 reads CASSPYSSSYEQYF. DNA of the CDR3: TGTGCCAGCTCACCGTATTCCTCCTCCTACGAGCAGTACTTC. This chain connects TRBV18 to TRBJ2-7; D call uncertain. The germline V gene encodes CDR1 KGHSH and CDR2 LQKENI. V was pared by 3 bases and J by 0 bases, with 9 bases between. This CDR3 contains 14 residues.

V usage is TRBV27 and J usage is TRBJ2-3; perhaps TRBD2 as D (6 bases). The germline CDR1 and CDR2 sequences are MNHEY and SMNVEV (reference sequence). V shed 2 bases and J shed 3 bases, with 9 bases lying between them. There are 14 residues in the CDR3. The CDR3 spells CASSLAGKTDTQYF. Written as DNA, the CDR3 is TGTGCCAGCAGTTTAGCGGGAAAGACAGATACGCAGTATTTT.

The chain has TRBV7-6 and TRBJ2-3; 12 bases align to TRBD2. There are 16 residues in the CDR3. Trimming cost V 5 bases and J 4 bases; bases outside gene matches: 7. Germline V gene lookup returns CDR1 SGHVS and CDR2 FNYEAQ. CDR3 loop: CASSTLAGGGADTQYF. CDR3 nucleotide sequence: TGTGCCAGCAGCACTCTAGCGGGAGGGGGGGCAGATACGCAGTATTTT.

The J gene is TRBJ2-7, the V gene TRBV28, with TRBD2 matching over 8 bases. The CDR3 has 13 residues. Germline V gives CDR1 MDHEN, CDR2 SYDVKM. V shed 10 bases, J shed 3 bases, and the junction held 8 bases outside the gene matches. CDR3 sequence reads: CATFEGTSYEQYF. The CDR3 DNA follows: TGTGCCACGTTCGAAGGGACTAGCTACGAGCAGTACTTC.